This is a list of T cell receptor beta chains from one sample in a study of blood T cell repertoires in COVID-19. The method was immunoSEQ multiplex PCR; TCRdb's version includes in-frame clones alone and lacks a portion of them. The sample lists some 200,000 clones; under 85% were seen once. Specimen: peripheral blood. All receptors derive from a woman in her twenties or thirties with COVID-19, enrolled during active disease. The CDR3 runs from the conserved cysteine through the conserved F or W. The D gene is left open where the match is weak. Size tells how often a clone was seen (once, few, many) or the class of an expanded clone, and some rows leave it out.

d_call clone_size j_call cdr3_length v_call cdr3_nt cdr3_aa
- - TRBJ1-5 18 TRBV19 TGTGCCAGTAGTATATTAGGCAGGGAGGGAGTTAGCAATCAGCCCCAGCATTTT CASSILGREGVSNQPQHF
TRBD1 - TRBJ1-2 16 TRBV24-1 TGTGCCACCAGTGATTCAACCAGGGGGGTTAACTATGGCTACACCTTC CATSDSTRGVNYGYTF
- - TRBJ2-3 15 TRBV5-4 TGTGCCAGCAGCCTACTTGTAGTTCCCACAGATACGCAGTATTTT CASSLLVVPTDTQYF
- - TRBJ1-3 15 TRBV14 TGTGCCAGCAGCCAAGCCCCGGACTGGGGAAACACCATATATTTT CASSQAPDWGNTIYF
TRBD2 - TRBJ2-3 15 TRBV9 TGTGCCAGCAGCGTGGGGACTACCTCCCTGGATACGCAGTATTTT CASSVGTTSLDTQYF
- once TRBJ1-1 15 TRBV7-9 TGTGCCAGCAGCTTAGACGGTGCGGCGAACACTGAAGCTTTCTTT CASSLDGAANTEAFF
TRBD2 - TRBJ2-3 15 TRBV5-1 TGCGCCAGCAGCCCGATAGCGGGAGTCGCAGATACGCAGTATTTT CASSPIAGVADTQYF
- - TRBJ1-1 16 TRBV27 TGTGCCAGCAGTTTAGGGGCAGGAGGGTCTAAAACTGAAGCTTTCTTT CASSLGAGGSKTEAFF
TRBD2 - TRBJ2-1 15 TRBV6-4 TGTGCCAGCAGTGCCGGGACTAGTTTTAGGAATGAGCAGTTCTTC CASSAGTSFRNEQFF
- once TRBJ2-2 12 TRBV2 TGTGCCAGCAGTGTCCTTTTCGGGGAGCTGTTTTTT CASSVLFGELFF
- - TRBJ1-2 15 TRBV15 TGTGCCACCAGCAGAGATAGTCAGGGGCACTATGGCTACACCTTC CATSRDSQGHYGYTF
- few TRBJ1-1 13 TRBV6-5 TGTGCCAGCAGTTTAGGGGTAGGCACTGAAGCTTTCTTT CASSLGVGTEAFF
- - TRBJ2-1 14 TRBV19 TGTGCCAGTAGTATGAGGCTATCCTACAATGAGCAGTTCTTC CASSMRLSYNEQFF
- once TRBJ1-5 13 TRBV28 TGTGCCAGCAGAATACAGGGTAATCAGCCCCAGCATTTT CASRIQGNQPQHF
- - TRBJ2-7 14 TRBV5-1 TGCGCCAGCAGCTTGGTGACTAATAGGAACGAGCAGTACTTC CASSLVTNRNEQYF
- - TRBJ2-3 15 TRBV2 TGTGCCAGCAGTGAAGCGGGAGGGGGTTTGCATACGCAGTATTTT CASSEAGGGLHTQYF
TRBD1 - TRBJ1-2 16 TRBV28 TGTGCCAGCAGTCCACGGGTGACAGGGCTAGACTATGGCTACACCTTC CASSPRVTGLDYGYTF
- once TRBJ1-2 12 TRBV28 TGTGCCAGCAGCACAGGTACCTATGGCTACACCTTC CASSTGTYGYTF
TRBD1 - TRBJ2-3 15 TRBV5-1 TGCGCCAGCAGCTGGCGACAGGGAAGCCCAGATACGCAGTATTTT CASSWRQGSPDTQYF
TRBD2 - TRBJ2-1 15 TRBV5-1 TGCGCCAGCAGCTCAACCGGGACTAGCTGGAATGAGCAGTTCTTC CASSSTGTSWNEQFF
- - TRBJ2-1 15 TRBV5-5 TGTGCCAGCAGCCCCTTTCACGGGAGCTACAATGAGCAGTTCTTC CASSPFHGSYNEQFF
TRBD1 - TRBJ1-2 11 TRBV20-1 TGCAGTGCTGCAGGGGGCTATGGCTACACCTTC CSAAGGYGYTF
TRBD2 - TRBJ2-1 14 TRBV29-1 TGCAGCTTGGGACTAGCGGGAGTTTCCAATGAGCAGTTCTTC CSLGLAGVSNEQFF
- - TRBJ2-2 11 TRBV20-1 TGCAGTGCTAGCTCAGCGGGGGAGCTGTTTTTT CSASSAGELFF
- - TRBJ2-1 13 TRBV12-3/TRBV12-4 TGTGCCAGCAGCCCGTCCAGGGTAAATGAGCAGTTCTTC CASSPSRVNEQFF
- once TRBJ2-7 15 TRBV11-2 TGTGCCAGCAGCTTAGTTATCGGGGGCTCCTACGAGCAGTACTTC CASSLVIGGSYEQYF
TRBD1 - TRBJ1-2 17 TRBV2 TGTGCCAGCAGTGAAGCGGAGGTGTGGGGGACAGTGGATGGCTACACCTTC CASSEAEVWGTVDGYTF
- - TRBJ2-5 13 TRBV15 TGTGCCACCAGCAGAGATCGCGGAGAGACCCAGTACTTC CATSRDRGETQYF
TRBD2 - TRBJ2-2 15 TRBV9 TGTGCCAGCACCCAGGGTAGCGGGGGGGCCGGGGAGCTGTTTTTT CASTQGSGGAGELFF
- - TRBJ1-4 13 TRBV15 TGTGCCACCAGCAGACGACAAAATGAAAAACTGTTTTTT CATSRRQNEKLFF
TRBD1 - TRBJ1-2 13 TRBV7-2 TGTGCCAGCAGCCCAACAGGGGGCTATGGCTACACCTTC CASSPTGGYGYTF
TRBD2 - TRBJ2-5 18 TRBV18 TGTGCCAGCTCATCGCAACTAGCGGGGACAAACCCACAAGAGACCCAGTACTTC CASSSQLAGTNPQETQYF
TRBD2 - TRBJ2-1 15 TRBV28 TGTGCCAGCAGCCAAGGGACTAGCGGGGCGAATGAGCAGTTCTTC CASSQGTSGANEQFF
TRBD1 - TRBJ2-7 13 TRBV27 TGTGCCAGCAGTTTTGACAGGGAACGCGAGCAGTACTTC CASSFDREREQYF
- - TRBJ2-7 14 TRBV9 TGTGCCAGCAGCGTCGGCGGTGGAGTCTACGAGCAGTACTTC CASSVGGGVYEQYF
- - TRBJ1-5 13 TRBV10-3 TGTGCCATCAGTGCGGCAGGGAATCAGCCCCAGCATTTT CAISAAGNQPQHF
- - TRBJ2-5 14 TRBV29-1 TGCAGCGTTGTTCGGCAGGGCTCTCAAGAGACCCAGTACTTC CSVVRQGSQETQYF
- - TRBJ1-6 12 TRBV29-1 TGCAGCGTTGGGGAGTATAATTCACCCCTCCACTTT CSVGEYNSPLHF
- - TRBJ1-5 15 TRBV5-5 TGTGCCAGCAGCTTTGCGGGGGATTGGGTTCAGCCCCAGCATTTT CASSFAGDWVQPQHF
- - TRBJ1-5 12 TRBV19 TGTGCCAGTAGTATAGCAGGGCGAGCCCAGCATTTT CASSIAGRAQHF
- - TRBJ1-2 12 TRBV29-1 TGCAGCGTTGAAGGGGCCAAGGGGATGGACACCTTC CSVEGAKGMDTF
TRBD1 few TRBJ1-2 13 TRBV6-5 TGTGCCAGCAGACAGGGGGGCCTCTATGGCTACACCTTC CASRQGGLYGYTF
- - TRBJ2-1 13 TRBV18 TGTGCCAGCTCACCAGGAACCACTAGGGAGCAGTTCTTC CASSPGTTREQFF
TRBD1 - TRBJ2-2 16 TRBV19 TGTGCCAGTAGTATGACCGGGACAGGGAAGGACGGGGAGCTGTTTTTT CASSMTGTGKDGELFF
TRBD1 - TRBJ1-1 21 TRBV24-1 TGTGCCACCAGTGATTTGGGGTATGAGGGGGCTTACCTTCCCATGAACACTGAAGCTTTCTTT CATSDLGYEGAYLPMNTEAFF
- - TRBJ1-1 16 TRBV21-1 TGTGCCAGCAGCGAGAGGGACAGGTCCATGAACACTGAAGCTTTCTTT CASSERDRSMNTEAFF
TRBD1 - TRBJ1-4 15 TRBV5-1 TGCGCCAGCAGCCTGGACGGGACAGAGAATGAAAAACTGTTTTTT CASSLDGTENEKLFF
TRBD1 - TRBJ2-6 15 TRBV6-6 TGTGCCAGCAGTCTCAGGGGGCGCGGGGCCAACGTCCTGACTTTC CASSLRGRGANVLTF
TRBD1 - TRBJ1-3 16 TRBV29-1 TGCAGCGTTGAAGGCACTACAGGGGACTCTGGAAACACCATATATTTT CSVEGTTGDSGNTIYF
TRBD1 - TRBJ1-2 14 TRBV5-4 TGTGCCAGCAGCGACCAGGGGGAGGACTATGGCTACACCTTC CASSDQGEDYGYTF
TRBD2 - TRBJ2-7 14 TRBV7-9 TGTGCCAGCAGCCTCATGGGACTAGAAGGGGGTCAGTACTTC CASSLMGLEGGQYF
TRBD1 - TRBJ1-1 15 TRBV11-2 TGTGCCAGCAGCTTAGATGGAGGGGGCCCCACTGAAGCTTTCTTT CASSLDGGGPTEAFF
- once TRBJ2-2 14 TRBV6-4 TGTGCCAGCAGTGAGGGCAGGGACACCGGGGAGCTGTTTTTT CASSEGRDTGELFF
- few TRBJ1-6 14 TRBV28 TGTGCCAGCACGGTGACAGCACCTAATTCACCCCTCCACTTT CASTVTAPNSPLHF
TRBD1 - TRBJ1-1 13 TRBV5-1 TGCGCCAGCAGCCCAGAACAGGGGGCTGAAGCTTTCTTT CASSPEQGAEAFF
- - TRBJ2-7 16 TRBV28 TGTGCCAGCAGTCCCTACGTGATGGGGAGGAACTACGAGCAGTACTTC CASSPYVMGRNYEQYF
TRBD1 - TRBJ2-3 16 TRBV10-3 TGTGCCATCAGTGAATACAGGGGCACTAGCACAGATACGCAGTATTTT CAISEYRGTSTDTQYF
TRBD2 - TRBJ2-1 14 TRBV29-1 TGCAGCGTTGTGCGGGAGGGGTCCTACAATGAGCAGTTCTTC CSVVREGSYNEQFF
TRBD1 - TRBJ2-7 15 TRBV6-1 TGTGCCAGCAGTGAAATAGGGGACAGCTCCTACGAGCAGTACTTC CASSEIGDSSYEQYF